The clone carrying this T cell receptor beta chain was observed many times. Its specificity is unknown. Germline CDR1 and CDR2: SQVTM and ANQGSEA. V gave up 5 bases and J gave up 0 bases, with 11 bases separating them. CDR3 length: 13 residues. Through Arm-PCR of CDR3 regions and iRepertoire HTBI primers, TCR beta libraries were built. TCRdb reprocessed the multiplex PCR reads with MiXCR, giving one entry per CDR3 protein. The sample includes under 500,000 distinct CDR3 sequences, 15% to 20% of them seen just once. The sample belongs to a study of regulatory T cells in long-lasting Graves disease. General study results and limits: Persistent disease was associated with favored TRBV28 usage and with favored use of TRBJ1-2 and TRBJ2-5.

Time point noted: newly diagnosed GD, antithyroid drugs for less than 3 months. The TCR library was made from RNA extracted from PBMCs. These data also featured in a second study, about T cells in Graves' hyperthyroidism and ophthalmopathy. That report notes: Before onset, by a median of approximately 6.8 months, the model predicted ophthalmopathy.

The chain combines TRBV29-1 with TRBJ2-7; D not certain. Material: peripheral blood mononuclear cells (PBMCs), obtained at new diagnosis, from a patient treated with antithyroid drugs. This clonotype originated in a woman in her 30s with Graves disease. The CDR3 bases are TGCAGCGTTAGGAAGGGCGCCTCCTACGAGCAGTACTTC. Translating gives CSVRKGASYEQYF.